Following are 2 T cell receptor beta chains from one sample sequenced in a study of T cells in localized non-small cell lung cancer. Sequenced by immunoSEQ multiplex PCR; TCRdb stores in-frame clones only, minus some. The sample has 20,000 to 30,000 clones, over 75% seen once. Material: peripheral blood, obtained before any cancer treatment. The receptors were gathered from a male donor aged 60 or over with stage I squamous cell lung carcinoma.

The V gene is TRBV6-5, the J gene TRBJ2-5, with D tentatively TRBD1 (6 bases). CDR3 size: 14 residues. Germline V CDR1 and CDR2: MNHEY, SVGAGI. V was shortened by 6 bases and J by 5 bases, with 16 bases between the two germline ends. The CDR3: CASSGQNGWETQYF. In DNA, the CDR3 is TGTGCCAGCAGCGGACAGAACGGTTGGGAGACCCAGTACTTC.

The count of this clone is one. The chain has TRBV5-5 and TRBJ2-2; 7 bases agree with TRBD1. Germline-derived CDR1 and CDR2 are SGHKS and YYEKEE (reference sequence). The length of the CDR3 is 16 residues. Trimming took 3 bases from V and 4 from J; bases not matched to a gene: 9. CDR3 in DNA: TGTGCCAGCAGCTCCACAGGGGAATTCGGCACCGGGGAGCTGTTTTTT. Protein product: CASSSTGEFGTGELFF. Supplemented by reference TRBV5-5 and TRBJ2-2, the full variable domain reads DAGVTQSPTHLIKTRGQQVTLRCSPISGHKSVSWYQQVLGQGPQFIFQYYEKEERGRGNFPDRFSARQFPNYSSELNVNALLLGDSALYLCASSSTGEFGTGELFFGEGSRLTVL.